Listed here are 19 T cell receptor beta chains from one sample, sequenced in a study of shared clonotypes between healthy human individuals. The repertoire was sequenced with immunoSEQ multiplex PCR; TCRdb's copy has only in-frame clones and lacks some. The table includes around 2.1 million clones, 90% to 95% detected once. Naive CD8 cells were CD45RO-negative, positively selected for CCR7, excluding terminally differentiated effector memory CD45RA+ cells. The sequencing input was naive CD8+ T cells from PBMCs. Every receptor here comes from a man younger than 35 in good health. Some clones in this sample may be carry-over from other donors' samples.

As DNA, the CDR3 is TGTGCCAGCAGTGTCCAGGGAGGGAGGGCCGAGAATGAGCAGTTCTTC. Translation: CASSVQGGRAENEQFF. The rearrangement joins TRBV25-1 to TRBJ2-1, with TRBD2 identical over 7 bases. Losses at the gene ends were 4 bases for V and 7 bases for J; bases not matched to a gene: 13. The CDR3 totals 16 residues. Germline V lookup: CDR1 MGHDK, CDR2 SYGVNS.

In its sample, this clone was seen once. The genes are TRBV28 and TRBJ1-1; a weak D match, TRBD1 (5 bases). The germline V gene encodes CDR1 MDHEN and CDR2 SYDVKM. V was pared by 1 base and J by 0 bases, with 6 bases between. This CDR3 is built from 14 residues. The CDR3 loop reads CASSLSQVNTEAFF. Here the CDR3 DNA reads TGTGCCAGCAGTTTATCACAGGTGAACACTGAAGCTTTCTTT.

This clone is a singleton in its sample. V usage is TRBV6-1 and J usage is TRBJ1-3, with D maybe TRBD1 (6 bases). V gave up 6 bases and J gave up 4 bases, with 13 bases separating them. The CDR3 consists of 14 residues. Germline V gene sequence: CDR1 MNHNS, CDR2 SASEGT. CDR3 sequence (DNA): TGTGCCAGCAGCCCCATGGGGGCAGGAAACACCATATATTTT. This sequence encodes CASSPMGAGNTIYF.

The V call is TRBV7-3, the J call TRBJ2-7; 9 bases fit TRBD2. This CDR3 has 17 amino acids. V was clipped by 2 bases and J by 5 bases; unmatched bases: 13. CDR1 and CDR2 from the germline V gene are SGHTA and FQGTGA. This CDR3 reads CASSLRSSGKNPHEQYF. CDR3 coding DNA: TGTGCCAGCAGCTTACGGTCTAGCGGGAAAAACCCCCACGAGCAGTACTTC.

The genes are TRBV11-2 and TRBJ1-1; possible D gene TRBD1, 5 bases. CDR1 is SGHAT and CDR2 is FQNNGV in the germline V gene. The CDR3 has 15 amino acids. Trimming took off 3 bases at V and 0 bases at J, with 11 bases between the two ends. The CDR3 region is CASSFPRQLNTEAFF. In DNA form, the CDR3 reads TGTGCCAGCAGCTTCCCCCGACAGTTGAACACTGAAGCTTTCTTT.

The J gene is TRBJ1-1, the V gene TRBV27; perhaps TRBD1 as D (6 bases). V shed 5 bases and J shed 1 base, with 11 bases lying between them. The CDR3 consists of 14 residues. Germline values: CDR1 MNHEY, CDR2 SMNVEV (reference sequence). CDR3 protein: CASSPGQSNTEAFF. The CDR3 coding sequence is TGTGCCAGCAGTCCCGGACAGTCGAACACTGAAGCTTTCTTT.

The table lists this clone with a count of one. The chain links TRBV5-1 to TRBJ2-7, with TRBD2 as a possible D gene (6 bases). Germline V gene data show CDR1 as SGHRS and CDR2 as YFSETQ. Trimming took off 4 bases at V and 1 base at J, with 21 bases between the two ends. CDR3 length: 17 residues. The CDR3 DNA follows: TGCGCCAGCAGCCCCGGGACCCGTAACGGGGGATCCTACGAGCAGTACTTC. It yields the protein CASSPGTRNGGSYEQYF.

V gene TRBV5-6 combines with J gene TRBJ2-2; D is uncertain. The V end was cut by 1 base, the J end by 4 bases, with 5 bases between. Germline assignment: CDR1 SGHDT and CDR2 YYEEEE. CDR3 length: 13 residues. The CDR3 DNA reads as TGTGCCAGCAGCTTGCGAGTCACCGGGGAGCTGTTTTTT. Residues: CASSLRVTGELFF.

CDR3 region: CASSASKENPHQETQYF. In DNA, the CDR3 is TGTGCCAGCAGCGCCTCTAAAGAGAACCCTCACCAAGAGACCCAGTACTTC. The chain couples TRBV28 to TRBJ2-5; D is unclear. Germline lookup yields CDR1 MDHEN and CDR2 SYDVKM. The germline V and J ends were trimmed by 6 bases and 0 bases, with 20 bases remaining between them. The CDR3 has 17 amino acids.

The chain recombines TRBV30 with TRBJ2-4; D might be TRBD2 (6 bases). Germline assignment: CDR1 GTSNPN and CDR2 SVGIG (reference sequence). The CDR3 loop spans 13 amino acids. Trimming left V 6 bases short and J 2 bases short, with 11 bases between. The CDR3 coding sequence is TGTGCCTGTCCGGACTACACCAAAAACATTCAGTACTTC. Protein sequence: CACPDYTKNIQYF.

The chain links TRBV27 to TRBJ2-2; unclear D gene. Germline CDR1 MNHEY, CDR2 SMNVEV (reference sequence). The CDR3 loop spans 14 amino acids. V lost 3 bases, J lost 3 bases, and 8 bases lay in between. The CDR3 DNA follows: TGTGCCAGCAGTTTGGCAGTACACACCGGGGAGCTGTTTTTT. This gives the protein CASSLAVHTGELFF.

This chain connects TRBV9 to TRBJ2-1; D not certain. The CDR3 covers 12 residues. CDR1 and CDR2 from the germline V gene are SGDLS and YYNGEE. Trimming took off 3 bases at V and 9 bases at J, with 10 bases between the two ends. CDR3 DNA sequence: TGTGCCAGCAGCGCTAGTTCGGTTGAGCAGTTCTTC. Its protein is CASSASSVEQFF.

CDR3 protein: CASSLALLGVASTDTQYF. The CDR3 DNA reads as TGCGCCAGCAGCTTGGCTCTCTTGGGAGTCGCTAGCACAGATACGCAGTATTTT. This rearrangement joins TRBV5-1 to TRBJ2-3, with D perhaps matching TRBD2 (5 bases). Germline assignment: CDR1 SGHRS and CDR2 YFSETQ. The CDR3 covers 18 residues. V was trimmed by 0 bases and J by 0 bases, leaving 17 bases between them.

This chain's CDR3 is CAISEAGAGETQYF. The CDR3 DNA reads as TGTGCCATCAGTGAGGCGGGAGCGGGCGAGACCCAGTACTTC. The J gene is TRBJ2-5, the V gene TRBV10-3; 7 bases are a match to TRBD2. J was trimmed by 5 bases and V by 2 bases; bases with no gene match: 5. From germline, CDR1 is ENHRY and CDR2 SYGVKD. This CDR3 region has 14 residues.

V and J are TRBV27 and TRBJ1-1, with D possibly matching TRBD1 (6 bases). V was shortened by 3 bases and J by 7 bases, with 12 bases between the two germline ends. The CDR3 extends over 13 amino acids. Germline CDR1 is MNHEY and CDR2 is SMNVEV (reference sequence). The CDR3 protein is CASSFGRGGEAFF. CDR3 nucleotides: TGTGCCAGCAGTTTTGGAAGGGGGGGTGAAGCTTTCTTT.

The chain is built from TRBV5-1 and TRBJ1-2; perhaps TRBD1 as D (5 bases). Trimming left V 3 bases short and J 3 bases short, with 15 bases between. In germline, CDR1 is SGHRS, CDR2 YFSETQ. This CDR3 has 15 residues. The CDR3 protein is CASSSRGRGDYGYTF. In nucleotides, the CDR3 is TGCGCCAGCAGCTCGAGAGGACGGGGGGACTATGGCTACACCTTC.

This clone was picked up one time. The germline gene is not matched at one end of the junction; a read error may be the cause. CDR3 bases: TGTGCCAGTAGTACTCGACAGGCTACTAGCTCCCACGAGCAGTACTTC. As protein: CASSTRQATSSHEQYF. The rearrangement uses TRBV19 and TRBJ2-7, with D perhaps being TRBD1 or TRBD2 (6 bases each). There are 16 residues in the CDR3. The germline V gene encodes CDR1 LNHDA and CDR2 SQIVND (reference sequence).

A remark on this clone: This sample also contains other DNA sequences that code for the same CDR3. The chain carries TRBV7-6 and TRBJ2-7; D is perhaps TRBD1 (5 bases). With 1 base removed from V and 3 bases from J, the gap between germline ends came to 7 bases. The V gene's germline CDR1 is SGHVS and CDR2 FNYEAQ. The CDR3 has 13 amino acids. The CDR3: CASSLGDSYEQYF. In DNA form, the CDR3 reads TGTGCCAGCAGCTTAGGAGACAGCTACGAGCAGTACTTC.

V and J are TRBV6-6 and TRBJ2-1; no clear D gene. Germline V gene sequence: CDR1 MNHNY, CDR2 SVGAGI (reference sequence). Trimming left V 0 bases short and J 15 bases short, with 21 bases between. This CDR3 has 15 residues. The CDR3 sequence: CASSYSSSSDKGMFF. The CDR3 DNA reads as TGTGCCAGCAGTTACTCGAGTAGCTCGGATAAAGGGATGTTCTTC.